This T cell receptor (beta chain) appears in the sequencing data of a study of beta chain features in type 1 diabetes. As every portion of the isolated RNA was reverse transcribed, the sequencing read expressed TCRB transcripts. TCRdb keeps only in-frame clones here, not all; method: immunoSEQ multiplex PCR. The sample contains about 240,000 clones, 27% of which appear only once. On this clone itself: Different DNA sequences within this sample yield the same CDR3.

CDR1 and CDR2 from the germline V gene are SQVTM and ANQGSEA. V trimming: 5 bases; J trimming: 8 bases; junction bases outside the gene matches: 5. This CDR3 is built from 14 residues. This sequence joins TRBV29-1 and TRBJ2-3; 15 bases line up with TRBD2. Source material: central memory CD4+ T cells from blood. This sequence was found in a man aged 25 to 40 in good health. The CDR3 bases are TGCAGCGTTTGGACTAGCGGGAGGGGTGGTACGCAGTATTTT. Translating gives CSVWTSGRGGTQYF.